Listed below are T cell receptor beta chains from one sample, sequenced in a study of T cell responses to AZD1222 COVID-19 vaccine. Generated by immunoSEQ multiplex PCR, the TCRdb table keeps only in-frame clones and is missing some. The data contain 130,000 or so clones, roughly 90% of them seen just once; the ten biggest clones take up over 0.95%. The specimen comprised peripheral blood, sampled on day 0 of AZD1222 vaccination. These receptors originate from an adult in good health. Each CDR3 is given with its conserved first and last residue. A D gene is named only where the DNA matches it firmly. Size values are once, few and many counts, or a class for expanded clones, and some rows have none.

clone size: .
V gene: TRBV5-1
D gene: TRBD1
J gene: TRBJ1-6
CDR3 protein: CASSLGTGVSPLHF
CDR3 DNA: TGCGCCAGCAGCCTAGGGACAGGGGTTTCACCCCTCCACTTT

clone size: .
V gene: TRBV5-6
D gene: .
J gene: TRBJ1-3
CDR3 protein: CASSLSDGNTIYF
CDR3 DNA: TGTGCCAGCAGCTTGTCAGACGGAAACACCATATATTTT

clone size: .
V gene: TRBV6-6
D gene: TRBD1
J gene: TRBJ1-1
CDR3 protein: CASSRDRVGGNTEAFF
CDR3 DNA: TGTGCCAGCAGCAGGGACAGGGTGGGAGGCAACACTGAAGCTTTCTTT

clone size: .
V gene: TRBV5-1
D gene: .
J gene: TRBJ2-2
CDR3 protein: CASSPAQGVAGELFF
CDR3 DNA: TGCGCCAGCAGTCCCGCCCAAGGGGTGGCCGGGGAGCTGTTTTTT

clone size: .
V gene: TRBV5-1
D gene: .
J gene: TRBJ2-7
CDR3 protein: CASSLSSVSYEQYF
CDR3 DNA: TGCGCCAGCAGCTTGAGTTCCGTTTCCTACGAGCAGTACTTC

clone size: .
V gene: TRBV6-6
D gene: TRBD2
J gene: TRBJ2-3
CDR3 protein: CASTWLAASTDTQYF
CDR3 DNA: TGTGCCAGCACCTGGCTAGCGGCTAGCACAGATACGCAGTATTTT

clone size: .
V gene: TRBV9
D gene: .
J gene: TRBJ2-7
CDR3 protein: CASSVEVGREQYF
CDR3 DNA: TGTGCCAGCAGCGTAGAAGTGGGGCGGGAGCAGTACTTC

clone size: .
V gene: TRBV5-1
D gene: .
J gene: TRBJ2-1
CDR3 protein: CASSLVGDAYNEQFF
CDR3 DNA: TGCGCCAGCAGCCTGGTGGGGGACGCCTACAATGAGCAGTTCTTC

clone size: .
V gene: TRBV5-1
D gene: TRBD1
J gene: TRBJ1-3
CDR3 protein: CASRSTGNSGNTIYF
CDR3 DNA: TGCGCCAGCAGATCGACAGGGAACTCTGGAAACACCATATATTTT

clone size: once
V gene: TRBV2
D gene: TRBD1
J gene: TRBJ2-3
CDR3 protein: CASRLTGASTDTQYF
CDR3 DNA: TGTGCCAGCAGGCTGACAGGGGCTAGCACAGATACGCAGTATTTT

clone size: .
V gene: TRBV7-7
D gene: TRBD2
J gene: TRBJ2-3
CDR3 protein: CASSPRRLAGGREDTQYF
CDR3 DNA: TGTGCTAGCAGCCCGAGGCGACTAGCGGGGGGCCGGGAGGATACGCAGTATTTT

clone size: .
V gene: TRBV2
D gene: TRBD1
J gene: TRBJ2-5
CDR3 protein: CAKQGEVQETQYF
CDR3 DNA: TGTGCCAAACAGGGGGAAGTGCAAGAGACCCAGTACTTC

clone size: .
V gene: TRBV5-1
D gene: TRBD1
J gene: TRBJ2-7
CDR3 protein: CASSFSGTASYEQYF
CDR3 DNA: TGCGCCAGCAGCTTCTCCGGGACAGCCTCCTACGAGCAGTACTTC

clone size: .
V gene: TRBV10-3
D gene: .
J gene: TRBJ2-5
CDR3 protein: CAISELGGRETQYF
CDR3 DNA: TGTGCCATCAGTGAATTGGGGGGTCGGGAGACCCAGTACTTC

clone size: .
V gene: TRBV19
D gene: .
J gene: TRBJ1-1
CDR3 protein: CASSIAGMNTEAFF
CDR3 DNA: TGTGCCAGTAGTATCGCCGGGATGAACACTGAAGCTTTCTTT

clone size: .
V gene: TRBV9
D gene: TRBD2
J gene: TRBJ2-1
CDR3 protein: CASSVGGAGDLDEQFF
CDR3 DNA: TGTGCCAGCAGCGTAGGAGGGGCGGGAGATCTGGATGAGCAGTTCTTC

clone size: .
V gene: TRBV28
D gene: TRBD1
J gene: TRBJ2-5
CDR3 protein: CASRYRTGAFQETQYF
CDR3 DNA: TGTGCCAGCAGGTACCGGACAGGGGCCTTCCAAGAGACCCAGTACTTC

clone size: .
V gene: TRBV5-1
D gene: TRBD1
J gene: TRBJ1-3
CDR3 protein: CASSSTGAGNTIYF
CDR3 DNA: TGCGCCAGCAGCTCAACAGGGGCTGGAAACACCATATATTTT

clone size: .
V gene: TRBV24-1
D gene: TRBD2
J gene: TRBJ2-1
CDR3 protein: CATSDSGTSGSRLNEQFF
CDR3 DNA: TGTGCCACCAGTGATTCCGGGACTAGCGGGAGTCGGTTGAATGAGCAGTTCTTC

clone size: .
V gene: TRBV28
D gene: .
J gene: TRBJ1-3
CDR3 protein: CASNGGYTIYF
CDR3 DNA: TGTGCCAGCAACGGGGGTTACACCATATATTTT

clone size: .
V gene: TRBV13
D gene: .
J gene: TRBJ2-7
CDR3 protein: CASSLGLFDSDEQYF
CDR3 DNA: TGTGCCAGCAGCTTAGGCCTTTTCGACTCGGACGAGCAGTACTTC

clone size: .
V gene: TRBV18
D gene: .
J gene: TRBJ2-3
CDR3 protein: CASSPAPRRTDTQYF
CDR3 DNA: TGTGCCAGCTCACCAGCCCCCCGTCGCACAGATACGCAGTATTTT

clone size: .
V gene: TRBV7-8
D gene: .
J gene: TRBJ2-1
CDR3 protein: CASSLVPTRSVAYNEQFF
CDR3 DNA: TGTGCCAGCAGCTTAGTCCCCACAAGAAGCGTGGCTTACAATGAGCAGTTCTTC

clone size: .
V gene: TRBV29-1
D gene: TRBD1
J gene: TRBJ1-2
CDR3 protein: CSAITTGLYGYTF
CDR3 DNA: TGCAGCGCGATCACGACAGGGCTCTATGGCTACACCTTC

clone size: .
V gene: TRBV7-6
D gene: TRBD1
J gene: TRBJ1-5
CDR3 protein: CASSLGGTGNQPQHF
CDR3 DNA: TGTGCCAGCAGCTTAGGGGGGACAGGGAATCAGCCCCAGCATTTT

clone size: few
V gene: TRBV2
D gene: TRBD2
J gene: TRBJ2-1
CDR3 protein: CASSDLGLVYNEQFF
CDR3 DNA: TGTGCCAGCAGTGATCTGGGACTAGTCTACAATGAGCAGTTCTTC

clone size: .
V gene: TRBV19
D gene: .
J gene: TRBJ1-1
CDR3 protein: CASSMDRMNTEAFF
CDR3 DNA: TGTGCCAGTAGTATGGATCGGATGAACACTGAAGCTTTCTTT

clone size: .
V gene: TRBV5-4
D gene: TRBD2
J gene: TRBJ2-2
CDR3 protein: CASSLALPSGRKNTGELFF
CDR3 DNA: TGTGCCAGCAGCTTGGCTCTCCCTAGCGGGAGGAAGAACACCGGGGAGCTGTTTTTT

clone size: .
V gene: TRBV7-8
D gene: TRBD1
J gene: TRBJ2-1
CDR3 protein: CASSQRQGASYNEQFF
CDR3 DNA: TGTGCCAGCAGCCAAAGACAGGGGGCGTCCTACAATGAGCAGTTCTTC

clone size: .
V gene: TRBV10-3
D gene: .
J gene: TRBJ2-5
CDR3 protein: CAISGAGRSEFGETQYF
CDR3 DNA: TGTGCCATCAGTGGGGCTGGGCGAAGCGAATTCGGAGAGACCCAGTACTTC

clone size: .
V gene: TRBV2
D gene: TRBD1
J gene: TRBJ2-2
CDR3 protein: CAARGPLNTGELFF
CDR3 DNA: TGTGCCGCTAGGGGGCCGTTGAACACCGGGGAGCTGTTTTTT

clone size: .
V gene: TRBV28
D gene: .
J gene: TRBJ2-5
CDR3 protein: CASSRDIQETQYF
CDR3 DNA: TGTGCCAGCAGTCGGGACATTCAAGAGACCCAGTACTTC

clone size: .
V gene: TRBV28
D gene: TRBD2
J gene: TRBJ2-1
CDR3 protein: CASSFGGEGPGLAYNEQFF
CDR3 DNA: TGTGCCAGCAGTTTCGGTGGGGAGGGACCGGGACTCGCGTACAATGAGCAGTTCTTC

clone size: .
V gene: TRBV2
D gene: .
J gene: TRBJ2-1
CDR3 protein: CASSAVEQFF
CDR3 DNA: TGTGCCAGCAGCGCGGTTGAGCAGTTCTTC

clone size: .
V gene: TRBV2
D gene: .
J gene: TRBJ2-7
CDR3 protein: CASRARNSAYEQYF
CDR3 DNA: TGTGCCAGCCGGGCCAGGAATTCCGCCTACGAGCAGTACTTC

clone size: .
V gene: TRBV5-4
D gene: .
J gene: TRBJ2-7
CDR3 protein: CASSPDGTTYEQYF
CDR3 DNA: TGTGCCAGCAGCCCCGACGGGACAACCTACGAGCAGTACTTC

clone size: .
V gene: TRBV7-9
D gene: .
J gene: TRBJ2-2
CDR3 protein: CASSLGNTGELFF
CDR3 DNA: TGTGCCAGCAGCTTAGGGAACACCGGGGAGCTGTTTTTT

clone size: .
V gene: TRBV27
D gene: .
J gene: TRBJ2-7
CDR3 protein: CASNKLGGGDSYEQYF
CDR3 DNA: TGTGCCAGCAATAAGTTGGGAGGGGGGGATTCCTACGAGCAGTACTTC

clone size: .
V gene: TRBV3-1/TRBV3-2
D gene: .
J gene: TRBJ2-1
CDR3 protein: CASSRGDIYNEQFF
CDR3 DNA: TGTGCCAGCAGCCGAGGGGACATCTACAATGAGCAGTTCTTC

clone size: .
V gene: TRBV6-1
D gene: .
J gene: TRBJ1-6
CDR3 protein: CASSEFQANSPLHF
CDR3 DNA: TGTGCCAGCAGTGAATTCCAGGCCAATTCACCCCTCCACTTT

clone size: .
V gene: TRBV28
D gene: .
J gene: TRBJ1-6
CDR3 protein: CASQMGGNNSPLHF
CDR3 DNA: TGTGCCAGTCAAATGGGAGGGAATAATTCACCCCTCCACTTT

clone size: .
V gene: TRBV30
D gene: .
J gene: TRBJ2-3
CDR3 protein: CAWSGGDTQYF
CDR3 DNA: TGTGCCTGGAGTGGCGGCGATACGCAGTATTTT

clone size: .
V gene: TRBV9
D gene: .
J gene: TRBJ1-2
CDR3 protein: CASSATSRNYGYTF
CDR3 DNA: TGTGCCAGCAGTGCTACCTCCCGTAACTATGGCTACACCTTC

clone size: .
V gene: TRBV7-3
D gene: TRBD2
J gene: TRBJ2-1
CDR3 protein: CASSRLAEGDEQFF
CDR3 DNA: TGTGCCAGCAGCCGACTAGCGGAGGGGGATGAGCAGTTCTTC

clone size: .
V gene: TRBV5-1
D gene: .
J gene: TRBJ2-7
CDR3 protein: CASSLLGQKTYEQYF
CDR3 DNA: TGCGCCAGCAGCCTCCTTGGCCAAAAGACCTACGAGCAGTACTTC

clone size: .
V gene: TRBV18
D gene: TRBD1
J gene: TRBJ1-5
CDR3 protein: CASSGQGNQPQHF
CDR3 DNA: TGTGCCAGCTCAGGACAGGGAAATCAGCCCCAGCATTTT

clone size: once
V gene: TRBV20-1
D gene: TRBD2
J gene: TRBJ2-1
CDR3 protein: CSASRGVLAGYNEQFF
CDR3 DNA: TGCAGTGCTAGTCGGGGGGTACTTGCGGGCTACAATGAGCAGTTCTTC

clone size: .
V gene: TRBV20-1
D gene: .
J gene: TRBJ2-1
CDR3 protein: CSARRGAQFF
CDR3 DNA: TGCAGTGCTAGGAGGGGAGCGCAGTTCTTC

clone size: .
V gene: TRBV28
D gene: TRBD1
J gene: TRBJ2-7
CDR3 protein: CASSLQGALYEQYF
CDR3 DNA: TGTGCCAGCAGTCTGCAGGGGGCCCTATACGAGCAGTACTTC

clone size: .
V gene: TRBV3-1/TRBV3-2
D gene: .
J gene: TRBJ1-2
CDR3 protein: CASSQAPGGYTF
CDR3 DNA: TGTGCCAGCAGCCAGGCCCCCGGGGGCTACACCTTC

clone size: .
V gene: TRBV28
D gene: TRBD2
J gene: TRBJ2-1
CDR3 protein: CASSFSGRTNNEQFF
CDR3 DNA: TGTGCCAGCAGTTTCAGCGGGAGGACAAACAATGAGCAGTTCTTC

clone size: once
V gene: TRBV19
D gene: TRBD2
J gene: TRBJ2-7
CDR3 protein: CASSSSGPRGQYF
CDR3 DNA: TGTGCCAGTAGTTCTAGCGGACCCCGCGGGCAGTACTTC

clone size: .
V gene: TRBV27
D gene: TRBD2
J gene: TRBJ2-7
CDR3 protein: CASSEPGLAAYEQYF
CDR3 DNA: TGTGCCAGCAGTGAGCCGGGACTAGCGGCCTACGAGCAGTACTTC

clone size: .
V gene: TRBV11-3
D gene: .
J gene: TRBJ2-7
CDR3 protein: CASSLGGSNYEQYF
CDR3 DNA: TGTGCCAGCAGCTTAGGAGGGTCTAACTACGAGCAGTACTTC

clone size: .
V gene: TRBV2
D gene: .
J gene: TRBJ1-2
CDR3 protein: CASSLDVYGYTF
CDR3 DNA: TGTGCCAGCAGTTTGGACGTATATGGCTACACCTTC